This T cell receptor (beta chain) derives from a study of T cells after posttransplantation cyclophosphamide. General study points: Skin or GI-infiltrating T cells shared few TRB sequences with blood.

The table came from immunoSEQ multiplex PCR; TCRdb's copy has only in-frame clones and leaves some out. The data show 4,500 to 5,000 clones, with 70% to 85% seen just once and around 19% held by the top ten. Points on this clone: Its antigen is currently unknown. The same CDR3 can be traced to other DNA sequences in this sample.

A marrow graft followed busulfan-fludarabine conditioning, with cyclophosphamide on days +3 and +4. The CDR3 sequence is 13 residues long. Germline-derived CDR1 and CDR2 are LNHDA and SQIVND (reference sequence). V was clipped by 6 bases and J by 7 bases, with 10 bases between them. This chain links TRBV19 with TRBJ1-6; D not certain. The material sequenced was PBMCs, taken 86 days after allogeneic stem cell transplant with posttransplant cyclophosphamide. This TCR came from a male patient aged 45-59 years who received an allogeneic stem cell transplant from an unrelated donor, was CMV-positive, and had acute GVHD only. Some T cells may arise from the graft donor. CDR3 DNA sequence: TGTGCCAGTAGCCCCGGTCTAAATTCACCCCTCCACTTT. Protein product: CASSPGLNSPLHF.